The T cell receptor (beta chain) described here comes from a study of shared clonotypes between healthy human individuals. At a deep level, the assay was run. TCRdb keeps only in-frame clones here, not all; method: immunoSEQ multiplex PCR. This table has 1.5 million to 2.5 million clones, approximately 94% appearing once. Terminally differentiated effector memory CD45RA+ cells were excluded from the naive CD8 cells, which were CD45RO-negative and positively selected for CCR7. The sequencing sample was made of naive CD8+ T cells sorted from blood. The receptor comes from a man younger than 30 in good health.

CDR3 residues: CASSLGTVVYNSPLHF. The CDR3 region has the DNA TGTGCCAGCAGCTTGGGGACGGTGGTCTATAATTCACCCCTCCACTTT. The chain joins TRBV5-5 to TRBJ1-6, with D hard to call. Trimming removed 0 bases at V and 3 bases at J, with 10 bases between. This CDR3 is 16 amino acids long. CDR1 is SGHKS, CDR2 YYEKEE, per germline (reference sequence).